The 27 T cell receptor beta chains below were found in one sample sequenced in a study of blood T cell repertoires in COVID-19 (TCRdb year 2020). Receptors were amplified or captured by the immunoSEQ multiplex PCR assay. TCRdb took this table from immuneACCESS and kept in-frame rearrangements with V and J called. Such tables lack part of the clones; where checked against another copy, unresolved V genes explain under half of the gap, and the rest is unexplained. Here the sample has around 150,000 clones; more than 80% occur a single time. The ten biggest clones cover less than 4% of the sample. Material: peripheral blood. The receptors shown here come from a woman in her fifties or sixties with active COVID-19.

The V and J genes are TRBV20-1 and TRBJ2-7; D perhaps matches TRBD2 (6 bases). The germline gives CDR1 DFQATT, CDR2 SNEGSKA (reference sequence). V was pared by 3 bases and J by 0 bases, with 12 bases between. There are 14 residues in the CDR3. The CDR3 loop reads CSASRVADSYEQYF. CDR3 coding DNA: TGCAGTGCTAGTAGGGTAGCGGACTCCTACGAGCAGTACTTC.

In DNA form, the CDR3 reads TGTGCCAGCTCACCACCTTCTCGAGGGCCTAACTATGGCTACACCTTC. Amino acids: CASSPPSRGPNYGYTF. This chain joins TRBV18 and TRBJ1-2; D is uncertain. Germline assignment: CDR1 KGHSH and CDR2 LQKENI. CDR3 length: 16 amino acids. The V and J ends lost 0 bases and 0 bases respectively, with 11 bases between them.

J is TRBJ2-5 and V is TRBV14; D gene uncertain. The CDR3 spans 14 residues. The V end lost 2 bases, the J end lost 0 bases, and 7 bases lay between the germline ends. Germline V gives CDR1 SGHDN, CDR2 FVKESK. The CDR3 here is CASSQLDNQETQYF. As DNA, the CDR3 is TGTGCCAGCAGCCAACTTGACAACCAAGAGACCCAGTACTTC.

The chain recombines TRBV7-9 with TRBJ1-2, with TRBD1 matching over 10 bases. This CDR3 region has 16 residues. The germline gives CDR1 SEHNR, CDR2 FQNEAQ (reference sequence). Losses at the gene ends were 0 bases for V and 8 bases for J; bases not matched to a gene: 9. The CDR3 DNA is TGTGCCAGCAGCTTAGCGGGACAGGGGAGGGTTTCCGGCTACACCTTC. As protein: CASSLAGQGRVSGYTF.

The rearrangement joins TRBV5-4 to TRBJ2-3; 8 nucleotides agree with TRBD1. V shed 3 bases and J 7 bases; nucleotides not matched to a gene: 10. The CDR3 length is 15 residues. In germline, CDR1 is SGHNT, CDR2 YYREEE (reference sequence). The CDR3 DNA is TGTGCCAGCAGCTCGGTCAACAGGGGGGAATATACGCAGTATTTT. Translated, it gives CASSSVNRGEYTQYF. Supplemented by reference TRBV5-4 and TRBJ2-3, the full variable domain reads ETGVTQSPTHLIKTRGQQVTLRCSSQSGHNTVSWYQQALGQGPQFIFQYYREEENGRGNFPPRFSGLQFPNYSSELNVNALELDDSALYLCASSSVNRGEYTQYFGPGTRLTVL.

V gene TRBV5-4 combines with J gene TRBJ2-7; D is possibly TRBD1 (6 bases). Trimming removed 1 base from V and 1 base from J, with 6 bases in between. The germline V gene encodes CDR1 SGHNT and CDR2 YYREEE (reference sequence). This CDR3 contains 13 residues. The CDR3 loop reads CASSLTGSYEQYF. CDR3 in DNA: TGTGCCAGCAGCTTGACAGGGTCCTACGAGCAGTACTTC.

The V call is TRBV6-5, the J call TRBJ2-3; TRBD1 aligns across 9 bases. Germline V lookup: CDR1 MNHEY, CDR2 SVGAGI. CDR3 size: 14 residues. J gave up 1 base and V 7 bases, and 3 bases lay outside the gene matches. The CDR3 DNA is TGTGCCAGCAACAGGGGGCTCGGCACAGATACGCAGTATTTT. It specifies CASNRGLGTDTQYF.

This clone was seen only once. The V gene is TRBV7-2, the J gene TRBJ2-7, with 11 bases that match TRBD1. V was pared by 2 bases and J by 2 bases, with 8 bases of the junction left unmatched. Germline CDR1 and CDR2: SGHTA and FQGNSA. The CDR3 contains 17 residues. CDR3 amino acids: CASSLRGRGQGAYEQYF. The DNA of the CDR3 is TGTGCCAGCAGCTTACGGGGGAGGGGACAGGGGGCCTACGAGCAGTACTTC.

The gene calls are TRBV7-2 and TRBJ2-7, with 10 bases aligning to TRBD2. J was trimmed by 9 bases and V by 5 bases; bases with no gene match: 13. The germline gives CDR1 SGHTA, CDR2 FQGNSA. This CDR3 has 15 amino acids. The CDR3 region has the DNA TGTGCCAGCAGCCTGAGTGGGGCTAGCGGGAGAGGGCAGTACTTC. It yields the protein CASSLSGASGRGQYF.

V is TRBV19 and J is TRBJ2-2; 9 nucleotides align to TRBD2. In germline, CDR1 is LNHDA, CDR2 SQIVND (reference sequence). The trim removed 4 bases at V and 6 bases at J, leaving 6 bases unmatched. The CDR3 spans 15 residues. The CDR3 here is CASSSSGRWAGELFF. The CDR3, as DNA: TGTGCCAGTAGTAGTAGCGGGAGATGGGCCGGGGAGCTGTTTTTT.

This chain uses TRBV6-2 or TRBV6-3 with TRBJ2-7; D might be TRBD2 (5 bases). The ends were cut back, 0 bases at V and 3 bases at J, with 9 bases in the middle. Germline V gene lookup returns CDR1 MNHEY and CDR2 SVGEGT. The CDR3 contains 14 residues. This CDR3 is CASSYSLANYEQYF. For the CDR3, the DNA is TGTGCCAGCAGTTACTCGCTAGCTAACTACGAGCAGTACTTC.

V gene TRBV4-2 combines with J gene TRBJ2-4; 7 bases are shared with TRBD2. The CDR3 is 15 residues long. Germline V gives CDR1 LGHNA, CDR2 YNFKEQ. The V segment lost 1 base and the J segment 4 bases; nucleotides outside the gene matches: 4. The CDR3, as DNA: TGTGCCAGCAGCCAAGGGCTAGCGGATAAAAACATTCAGTACTTC. This translates into CASSQGLADKNIQYF.

Note on this clone: One junction end disagrees with the germline gene, perhaps due to a read error. The chain is built from TRBV9 and TRBJ1-1; TRBD1 is a possible D gene (5 bases). Germline V lookup: CDR1 SGDLS, CDR2 YYNGEE. This CDR3 is 10 amino acids long. The CDR3, as DNA: TGTGCCAGCAGGGAATGGGGGGATTTGTTT. Its protein product is CASREWGDLF.

The chain carries TRBV28 and TRBJ1-3, with D possibly TRBD1 on 6 matching bases. In germline, CDR1 is MDHEN, CDR2 SYDVKM. V was clipped by 5 bases and J by 1 base, with 21 bases between them. This CDR3 is 18 amino acids long. The CDR3 DNA follows: TGTGCCAGCAGTATATTGGGGGGGCAGGGAGTATCTGGAAACACCATATATTTT. The encoded protein is CASSILGGQGVSGNTIYF.

This chain links TRBV10-3 with TRBJ1-1; D is unresolved. Trimming removed 4 bases from V and 6 bases from J, with 12 bases in between. The CDR3 length is 13 residues. CDR1 and CDR2 from the germline V gene are ENHRY and SYGVKD. DNA of the CDR3: TGTGCCATCAGTGGTCCCACCCAGGCTGAAGCTTTCTTT. This gives the protein CAISGPTQAEAFF.

This chain connects TRBV7-9 to TRBJ1-4, with TRBD1 matching 8 bases. This CDR3 comprises 14 residues. The germline V gene encodes CDR1 SEHNR and CDR2 FQNEAQ (reference sequence). The V segment lost 5 bases and the J segment 12 bases; nucleotides outside the gene matches: 11. CDR3 residues: CASSRRQGPGELFF. Written as DNA, the CDR3 is TGTGCCAGCAGCCGCCGACAGGGGCCTGGGGAACTGTTTTTT.

The chain uses TRBV3-1 (or the pseudogene TRBV3-2) and TRBJ1-2, with D perhaps TRBD1 (6 bases). V was shortened by 1 base and J by 14 bases, with 14 bases between the two germline ends. The CDR3 has 12 residues. Germline V gene sequence: CDR1 LGHDT, CDR2 YNNKEL (reference sequence). CDR3 region: CASSQGSGAGTF. CDR3 coding DNA: TGTGCCAGCAGCCAAGGTTCAGGGGCGGGTACCTTC.

The chain combines TRBV4-1 with TRBJ2-7; TRBD1 matches at 8 bases. The CDR3 has 16 residues. Germline V lookup: CDR1 MGHRA, CDR2 YSYEKL. V trimming: 4 bases; J trimming: 3 bases; junction bases outside the gene matches: 11. This chain's CDR3 is CASSLAPDRAIYEQYF. The CDR3 DNA reads as TGCGCCAGCAGCCTCGCCCCGGACAGGGCAATCTACGAGCAGTACTTC.

The J gene is TRBJ2-7, the V gene TRBV6-6; maybe TRBD2 (7 bases). Germline V gene lookup returns CDR1 MNHNY and CDR2 SVGAGI (reference sequence). With 4 bases removed from V and 3 bases from J, the gap between germline ends came to 16 bases. CDR3 length equals 15 residues. CDR3 sequence (DNA): TGTGCCAGCAGTTCCTATAGGGGGAGGGGCTACGAGCAGTACTTC. It codes for CASSSYRGRGYEQYF.

CDR3 bases: TGCGCCAGCAGGAGGATGAACACTGAAGCTTTCTTT. It translates to CASRRMNTEAFF. V gene TRBV5-1 combines with J gene TRBJ1-1; D not resolved. Trimming left V 5 bases short and J 0 bases short, with 5 bases between. CDR1 and CDR2 (germline): SGHRS, YFSETQ. This CDR3 has 12 amino acids. The full variable domain, with the rest looked up from reference TRBV5-1 and TRBJ1-1, is KAGVTQTPRYLIKTRGQQVTLSCSPISGHRSVSWYQQTPGQGLQFLFEYFSETQRNKGNFPGRFSGRQFSNSRSEMNVSTLELGDSALYLCASRRMNTEAFFGQGTRLTVV.

The V and J genes are TRBV28 and TRBJ2-5, with TRBD2 matching over 9 bases. The CDR3 has 14 residues. With V trimmed by 6 bases and J by 2 bases, 4 bases remained unmatched. Germline V CDR1 and CDR2: MDHEN, SYDVKM. In DNA form, the CDR3 reads TGTGCCAGCAGCGGACTAGCGATACAAGAGACCCAGTACTTC. This translates into CASSGLAIQETQYF.

This rearrangement joins TRBV5-6 to TRBJ1-2, with TRBD1 matching 9 bases. V shed 4 bases and J 8 bases; nucleotides not matched to a gene: 18. Germline CDR1 is SGHDT and CDR2 is YYEEEE. The CDR3 spans 17 residues. CDR3 DNA: TGTGCCAGCAGCCCCGACAGGGGGATAATCAGCCTGGTCGGCTACACCTTC. Translation: CASSPDRGIISLVGYTF. The full variable domain, its missing parts supplied by reference TRBV5-6 and TRBJ1-2, is DAGVTQSPTHLIKTRGQQVTLRCSPKSGHDTVSWYQQALGQGPQFIFQYYEEEERQRGNFPDRFSGHQFPNYSSELNVNALLLGDSALYLCASSPDRGIISLVGYTFGSGTRLTVV.

V usage is TRBV18 and J usage is TRBJ1-1; D may be TRBD1 (6 bases). Germline CDR1 is KGHSH and CDR2 is LQKENI. The CDR3 runs 14 residues. Trimming removed 2 bases at V and 11 bases at J, with 18 bases between. CDR3: CASSPLGTDRGAFF. The DNA of the CDR3 is TGTGCCAGCTCACCATTGGGAACAGATAGGGGGGCTTTCTTT.

The chain combines TRBV2 with TRBJ1-1; maybe TRBD1 (6 bases). In germline, CDR1 is SNHLY, CDR2 FYNNEI. Trimming took off 6 bases at V and 10 bases at J, with 21 bases between the two ends. The CDR3 is 14 residues long. In DNA form, the CDR3 reads TGTGCCAGCAGACACCTACAGGGTAACGGCGGAGCTTTCTTT. This encodes CASRHLQGNGGAFF. The whole variable domain, filled in from reference TRBV2 and TRBJ1-1, reads EPEVTQTPSHQVTQMGQEVILRCVPISNHLYFYWYRQILGQKVEFLVSFYNNEISEKSEIFDDQFSVERPDGSNFTLKIRSTKLEDSAMYFCASRHLQGNGGAFFGQGTRLTVV.

The J gene is TRBJ1-6, the V gene TRBV11-1; D is ambiguous. CDR1 is SGHAT and CDR2 is FQDESV in the germline V gene (reference sequence). This CDR3 is built from 18 residues. The V gene lost 0 bases and the J gene lost 0 bases, with 12 bases spanning the gap. For the CDR3, the DNA is TGTGCCAGCAGCTTAGCGTTGAGGCAAAGCTCCTATAATTCACCCCTCCACTTT. Protein: CASSLALRQSSYNSPLHF. The whole variable domain, remainder taken from reference TRBV11-1 and TRBJ1-6, is EAEVAQSPRYKITEKSQAVAFWCDPISGHATLYWYRQILGQGPELLVQFQDESVVDDSQLPKDRFSAERLKGVDSTLKIQPAELGDSAMYLCASSLALRQSSYNSPLHFGNGTRLTVT.

The chain uses TRBV5-5 and TRBJ1-5; the D is unclear. V lost 0 bases and J 0 bases, leaving 7 bases between the germline ends. There are 15 residues in the CDR3. Per germline, CDR1 SGHKS and CDR2 YYEKEE (reference sequence). The CDR3: CASSLELYSNQPQHF. The CDR3 bases are TGTGCCAGCAGCTTGGAGCTCTATAGCAATCAGCCCCAGCATTTT.

The chain links TRBV2 to TRBJ2-1; D might be TRBD2 (5 bases). The CDR3 sequence is 16 residues long. The V end lost 7 bases, the J end lost 6 bases, and 22 bases lay between the germline ends. Looked up from germline, CDR1 is SNHLY and CDR2 is FYNNEI. CDR3 nucleotides: TGTGCCAGCAAGAGATCGAGGGAGAGGGTGCGCAATGAGCAGTTCTTC. Translated, it gives CASKRSRERVRNEQFF.